This T cell receptor (beta chain) was sequenced for a study of CD8 T cells in ankylosing spondylitis. Study-wide results and limits: A TCR beta motif made of under 10 highly homologous variants seemed typical of ankylosing spondylitis blood.

One entry per CDR3 protein, called by TCRdb with MiXCR from the 5' RACE reads. Seen here are 700,000 or so distinct CDR3 sequences, 15% to 20% observed once, and the top ten hold around 20%. This CDR3 has 16 amino acids. Trimming stripped 3 bases from V and 6 bases from J, with 17 bases between. Germline CDR1 reads MNHEY; CDR2 reads SVGEGT. Points on this clonotype: Its antigen remains unknown.

This sequence originates from a male donor with ankylosing spondylitis. Specimen: blood, either unsorted or a sorted T cell fraction (not recorded which). V usage is TRBV6-2 or TRBV6-3 and J usage is TRBJ2-2; maybe TRBD2 (5 bases). CDR3 in amino acids: CASSYHPRARSGELFF. The CDR3 region has the DNA TGTGCCAGCAGTTATCACCCGAGGGCCAGGTCCGGGGAGCTGTTTTTT.